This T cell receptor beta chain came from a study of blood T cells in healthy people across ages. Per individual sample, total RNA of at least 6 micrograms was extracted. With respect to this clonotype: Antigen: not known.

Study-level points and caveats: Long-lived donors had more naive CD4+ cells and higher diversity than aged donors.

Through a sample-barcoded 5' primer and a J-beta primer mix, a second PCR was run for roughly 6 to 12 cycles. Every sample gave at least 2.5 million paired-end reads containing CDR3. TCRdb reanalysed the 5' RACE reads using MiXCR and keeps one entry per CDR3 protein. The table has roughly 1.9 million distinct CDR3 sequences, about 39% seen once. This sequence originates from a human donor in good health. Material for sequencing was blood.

The CDR3 coding sequence is TGCGCCAGCAGTCGCCACCGGCAGGGGGCGTCAGATACGCAGTATTTT. Its translation is CASSRHRQGASDTQYF. The rearrangement links TRBV4-3 to TRBJ2-3, with TRBD1 matching over 8 bases. This CDR3 has 16 residues. V gave up 6 bases and J gave up 4 bases; unmatched junction bases: 12. Germline V CDR1 and CDR2: LGHNA, YSLEER.